This is a list of T cell receptor beta chains from one sample in a study of Ad26.COV2.S vaccination and SARS-CoV-2 variants. Generated by immunoSEQ multiplex PCR, the TCRdb table keeps only in-frame clones and is missing some. The table shows 400,000 to 450,000 clones, with 90% occurring only once. Sequencing used peripheral blood, obtained in a trial of Ad26.COV2.S vaccine versus placebo. The receptors here all came from a person aged 18-60 years who received the Ad26.COV2.S COVID-19 vaccine or a placebo. Each CDR3 is given with its conserved first and last residue. Fields, in order: D gene, CDR3 length, J gene, V gene, clone size, CDR3 protein, CDR3 DNA. D genes are given only for firm matches. Some rows mark clone size as missing; the rest say once, few, many or name a class of expanded clone.

-	14	TRBJ2-7	TRBV7-9	-	CASSWTTVGYEQYF	TGTGCCAGCAGCTGGACTACGGTTGGGTACGAGCAGTACTTC
-	12	TRBJ2-3	TRBV2	-	CASKDTTDTQYF	TGTGCCAGCAAGGACACCACAGATACGCAGTATTTT
TRBD2	16	TRBJ2-5	TRBV6-1	-	CASSEGLLAVGKTQYF	TGTGCCAGCAGTGAAGGCTTACTAGCGGTGGGAAAGACCCAGTACTTC
-	14	TRBJ2-1	TRBV19	-	CASSITGSYNEQFF	TGTGCCAGTAGTATCACGGGGTCGTACAATGAGCAGTTCTTC
-	13	TRBJ2-2	TRBV5-4	-	CASRPQGAGELFF	TGTGCCAGCAGACCACAGGGCGCCGGGGAGCTGTTTTTT
-	15	TRBJ1-1	TRBV21-1	-	CASSKKAGSNTEAFF	TGTGCCAGCAGCAAAAAGGCAGGATCGAACACTGAAGCTTTCTTT
TRBD2	15	TRBJ2-7	TRBV19	-	CASSIQLAGLGEQYF	TGTGCCAGTAGTATCCAACTAGCGGGGCTGGGGGAGCAGTACTTC
TRBD2	14	TRBJ2-1	TRBV3-1/TRBV3-2	once	CASSLSGGEAEQFF	TGTGCCAGCAGCCTCAGCGGGGGAGAGGCTGAGCAGTTCTTC
-	13	TRBJ2-4	TRBV30	-	CAWNTGTADIQYF	TGTGCCTGGAATACGGGCACGGCCGACATTCAGTACTTC
TRBD2	16	TRBJ2-1	TRBV5-8	once	CASSLRREGSYNEQFF	TGTGCCAGCAGCTTGAGGCGGGAGGGATCCTACAATGAGCAGTTCTTC
TRBD1	14	TRBJ1-1	TRBV30	-	CAWSRGTVNTEAFF	TGTGCCTGGAGTAGAGGGACAGTGAACACTGAAGCTTTCTTT
TRBD1	17	TRBJ1-1	TRBV5-4	-	CASSLDRGRLLNTEAFF	TGTGCCAGCAGCCTAGACAGGGGGCGCCTTTTGAACACTGAAGCTTTCTTT
-	13	TRBJ1-1	TRBV7-2	-	CASSLGGETEAFF	TGTGCCAGCAGCTTAGGAGGGGAAACTGAAGCTTTCTTT
TRBD1	13	TRBJ1-2	TRBV7-6	once	CASSSLDRDGYTF	TGTGCCAGCAGCTCCCTCGACAGGGATGGCTACACCTTC
-	13	TRBJ1-2	TRBV5-1	-	CASSAQGDYGYTF	TGCGCCAGCAGCGCACAGGGTGACTATGGCTACACCTTC
-	14	TRBJ2-3	TRBV6-5	-	CASSPLPSTDTQYF	TGTGCCAGCAGTCCCCTCCCCAGCACAGATACGCAGTATTTT
-	19	TRBJ1-5	TRBV28	-	CASSFRGFGRGDGNQPQHF	TGTGCCAGCAGTTTCCGTGGATTTGGCAGGGGCGACGGCAATCAGCCCCAGCATTTT
-	12	TRBJ2-1	TRBV30	-	CAWTGGNNEQFF	TGTGCCTGGACAGGGGGGAACAATGAGCAGTTCTTC
-	13	TRBJ2-7	TRBV24-1	once	CATSGQPAYEQYF	TGTGCCACCAGTGGACAGCCCGCCTACGAGCAGTACTTC
TRBD2	16	TRBJ2-7	TRBV7-6	-	CASSLAKRGGKYEQYF	TGTGCCAGCAGCTTAGCGAAGCGGGGTGGAAAGTACGAGCAGTACTTC
TRBD2	17	TRBJ2-1	TRBV5-4	-	CASTIGGVAGVGDEQFF	TGTGCCAGCACCATTGGGGGGGTAGCGGGAGTGGGTGATGAGCAGTTCTTC
TRBD2	15	TRBJ2-5	TRBV25-1	-	CASSPRGSSLETQYF	TGTGCCAGCAGTCCCCGCGGGAGTAGCTTGGAGACCCAGTACTTC